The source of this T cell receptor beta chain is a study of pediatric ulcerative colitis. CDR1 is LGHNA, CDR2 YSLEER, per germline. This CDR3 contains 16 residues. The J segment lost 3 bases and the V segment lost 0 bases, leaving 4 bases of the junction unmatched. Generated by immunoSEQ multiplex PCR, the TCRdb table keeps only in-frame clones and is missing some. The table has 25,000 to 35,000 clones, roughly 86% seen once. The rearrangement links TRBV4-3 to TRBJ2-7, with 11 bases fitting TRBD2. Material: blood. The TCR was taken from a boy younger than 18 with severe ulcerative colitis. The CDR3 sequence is CASSQDRLAGGYEQYF. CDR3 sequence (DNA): TGCGCCAGCAGCCAAGATAGGCTAGCGGGGGGCTACGAGCAGTACTTC.